The following is a T cell receptor (beta chain) sequence with its context. The data originate from a study of OX40 agonist ivuxolimab in advanced cancers. Autoimmune disease history or systemic immunosuppression was exclusionary. The CDR3 is 15 amino acids. Between the trimmed V and J ends, which lost 2 bases and 4 bases, there was a span of 12 bases. Germline V gene lookup returns CDR1 KGHSH and CDR2 LQKENI. The assay was immunoSEQ multiplex PCR, and TCRdb's table has in-frame clones only and misses some. This sample has nearly 11,000 clones; 86% occur once, and the top ten carry roughly 30%. The sample was CD4+ or CD8+ T cells sorted from blood, taken in a trial of the OX40 agonist ivuxolimab. This rearrangement joins TRBV18 to TRBJ1-3; unclear D gene. The origin of this receptor is an adult with an advanced solid tumor such as melanoma, head and neck, liver or kidney cancer. CDR3 nucleotides: TGTGCCAGCTCACCAGAAGCCGGGGTAGGAAACACCATATATTTT. Translating gives CASSPEAGVGNTIYF.